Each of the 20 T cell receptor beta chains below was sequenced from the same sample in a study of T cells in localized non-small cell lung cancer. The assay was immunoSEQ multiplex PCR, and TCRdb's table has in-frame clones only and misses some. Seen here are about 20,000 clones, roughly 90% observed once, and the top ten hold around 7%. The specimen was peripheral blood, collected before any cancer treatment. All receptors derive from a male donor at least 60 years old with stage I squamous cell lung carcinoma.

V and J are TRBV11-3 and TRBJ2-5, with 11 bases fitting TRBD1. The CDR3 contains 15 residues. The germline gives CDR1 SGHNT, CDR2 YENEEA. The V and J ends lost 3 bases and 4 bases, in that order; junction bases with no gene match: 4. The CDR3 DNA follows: TGTGCCAGCAGCTTCAGGACAGGGGGCAGAGAGACCCAGTACTTC. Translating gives CASSFRTGGRETQYF. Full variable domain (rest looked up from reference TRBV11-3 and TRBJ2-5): EAGVVQSPRYKIIEKKQPVAFWCNPISGHNTLYWYLQNLGQGPELLIRYENEEAVDDSQLPKDRFSAERLKGVDSTLKIQPAELGDSAVYLCASSFRTGGRETQYFGPGTRLLVL.

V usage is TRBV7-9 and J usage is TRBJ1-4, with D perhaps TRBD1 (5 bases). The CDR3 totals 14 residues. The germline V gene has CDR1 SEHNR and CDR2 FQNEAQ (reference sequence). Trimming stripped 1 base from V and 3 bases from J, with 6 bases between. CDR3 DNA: TGTGCCAGCAGCTTAGGGGGACCTAATGAAAAACTGTTTTTT. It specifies CASSLGGPNEKLFF.

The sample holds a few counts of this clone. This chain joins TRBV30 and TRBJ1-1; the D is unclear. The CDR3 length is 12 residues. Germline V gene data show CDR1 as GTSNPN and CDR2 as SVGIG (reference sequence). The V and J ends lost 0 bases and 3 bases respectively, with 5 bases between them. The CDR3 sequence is CAWSVPDTEAFF. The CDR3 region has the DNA TGTGCCTGGAGTGTCCCTGACACTGAAGCTTTCTTT.

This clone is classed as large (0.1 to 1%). DNA for the CDR3: TGTGCTAGTGGTTTGGTACCAGGGGGGACTGAAGCTTTCTTT. It encodes CASGLVPGGTEAFF. The chain couples TRBV12-5 to TRBJ1-1; 7 bases match TRBD1. V gave up 0 bases and J gave up 5 bases; unmatched junction bases: 3. Germline V gene lookup returns CDR1 LGHNT and CDR2 FRNRAP. This CDR3 has 14 residues.

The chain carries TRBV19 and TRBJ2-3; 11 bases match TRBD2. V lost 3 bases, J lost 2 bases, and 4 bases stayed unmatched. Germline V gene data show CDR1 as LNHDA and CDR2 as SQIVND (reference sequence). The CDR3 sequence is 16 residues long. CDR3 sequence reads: CASSMMGLADTDTQYF. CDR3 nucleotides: TGTGCCAGTAGTATGATGGGACTAGCGGACACAGATACGCAGTATTTT.

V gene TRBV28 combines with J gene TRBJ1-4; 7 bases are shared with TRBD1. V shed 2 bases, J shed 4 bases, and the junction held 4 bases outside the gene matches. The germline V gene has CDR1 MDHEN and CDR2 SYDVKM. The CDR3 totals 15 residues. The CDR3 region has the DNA TGTGCCAGCAGTTTAGTGACAGGGAATAATGAAAAACTGTTTTTT. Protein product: CASSLVTGNNEKLFF.

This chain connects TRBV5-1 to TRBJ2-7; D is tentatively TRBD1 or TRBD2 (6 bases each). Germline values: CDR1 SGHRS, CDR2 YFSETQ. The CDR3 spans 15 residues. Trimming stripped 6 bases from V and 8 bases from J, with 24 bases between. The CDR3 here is CASKGEEGLGGQQYF. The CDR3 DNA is TGCGCCAGCAAGGGGGAAGAGGGCCTGGGGGGACAGCAGTACTTC.

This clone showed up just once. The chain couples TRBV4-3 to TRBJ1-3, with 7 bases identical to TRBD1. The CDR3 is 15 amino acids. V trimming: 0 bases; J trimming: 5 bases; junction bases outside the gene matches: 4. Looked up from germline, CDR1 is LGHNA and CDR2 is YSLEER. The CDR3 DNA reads TGCGCCAGCAGCCAAGATCGGACAGGACGAAACACCATATATTTT. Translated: CASSQDRTGRNTIYF.

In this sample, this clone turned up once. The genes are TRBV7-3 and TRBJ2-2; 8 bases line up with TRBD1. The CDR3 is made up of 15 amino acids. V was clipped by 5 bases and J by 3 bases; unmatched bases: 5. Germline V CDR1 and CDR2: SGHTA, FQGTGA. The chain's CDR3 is CASSPGTGYTGELFF. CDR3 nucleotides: TGTGCCAGCAGCCCCGGGACAGGCTACACCGGGGAGCTGTTTTTT.

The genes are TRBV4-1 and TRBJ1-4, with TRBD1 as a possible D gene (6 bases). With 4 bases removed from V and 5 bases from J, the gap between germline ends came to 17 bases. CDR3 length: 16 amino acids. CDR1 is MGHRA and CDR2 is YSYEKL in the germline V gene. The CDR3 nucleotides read TGCGCCAGCAGCCCCTCGGGGGGCAGGGAAAATGAAAAACTGTTTTTT. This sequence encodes CASSPSGGRENEKLFF.

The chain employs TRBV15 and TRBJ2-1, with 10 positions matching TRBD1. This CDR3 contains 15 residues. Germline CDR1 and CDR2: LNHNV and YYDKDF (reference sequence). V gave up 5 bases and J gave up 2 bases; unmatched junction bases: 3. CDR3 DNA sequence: TGTGCCACCAGCCCGACAGGGGGCGCCTACAATGAGCAGTTCTTC. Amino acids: CATSPTGGAYNEQFF. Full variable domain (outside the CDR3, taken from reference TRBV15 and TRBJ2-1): DAMVIQNPRYQVTQFGKPVTLSCSQTLNHNVMYWYQQKSSQAPKLLFHYYDKDFNNEADTPDNFQSRRPNTSFCFLDIRSPGLGDTAMYLCATSPTGGAYNEQFFGPGTRLTVL.

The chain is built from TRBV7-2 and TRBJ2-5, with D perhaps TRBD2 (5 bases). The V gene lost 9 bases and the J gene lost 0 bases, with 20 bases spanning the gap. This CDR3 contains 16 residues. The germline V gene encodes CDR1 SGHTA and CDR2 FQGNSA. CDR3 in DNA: TGTGCCAGTAAGCGAGTGGCAGGACTTTACCAAGAGACCCAGTACTTC. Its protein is CASKRVAGLYQETQYF.

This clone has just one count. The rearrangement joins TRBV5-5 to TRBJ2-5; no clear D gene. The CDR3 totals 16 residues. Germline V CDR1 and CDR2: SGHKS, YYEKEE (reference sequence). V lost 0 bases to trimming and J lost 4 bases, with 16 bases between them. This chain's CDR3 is CASSLAPNPRTETQYF. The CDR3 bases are TGTGCCAGCAGCTTGGCCCCCAACCCCAGGACAGAGACCCAGTACTTC.

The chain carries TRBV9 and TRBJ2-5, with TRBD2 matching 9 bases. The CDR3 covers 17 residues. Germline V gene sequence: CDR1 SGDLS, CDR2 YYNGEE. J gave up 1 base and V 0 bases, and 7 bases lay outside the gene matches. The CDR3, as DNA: TGTGCCAGCAGCGTAGGAGGTAGCGGGGGCCTCCAAGAGACCCAGTACTTC. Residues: CASSVGGSGGLQETQYF. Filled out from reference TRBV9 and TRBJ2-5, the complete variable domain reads DSGVTQTPKHLITATGQRVTLRCSPRSGDLSVYWYQQSLDQGLQFLIQYYNGEERAKGNILERFSAQQFPDLHSELNLSSLELGDSALYFCASSVGGSGGLQETQYFGPGTRLLVL.

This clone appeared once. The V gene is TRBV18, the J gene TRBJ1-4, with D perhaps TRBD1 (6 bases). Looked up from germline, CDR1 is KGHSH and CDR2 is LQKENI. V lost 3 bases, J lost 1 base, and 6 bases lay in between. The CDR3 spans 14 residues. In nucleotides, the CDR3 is TGTGCCAGCTCACCGACAGGAACTAATGAAAAACTGTTTTTT. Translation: CASSPTGTNEKLFF.

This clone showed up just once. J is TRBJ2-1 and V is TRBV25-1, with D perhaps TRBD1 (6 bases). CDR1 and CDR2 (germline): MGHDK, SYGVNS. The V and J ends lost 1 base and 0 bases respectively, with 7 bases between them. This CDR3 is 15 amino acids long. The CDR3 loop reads CASSELGGSYNEQFF. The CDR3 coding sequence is TGTGCCAGCAGTGAATTAGGGGGCTCCTACAATGAGCAGTTCTTC.

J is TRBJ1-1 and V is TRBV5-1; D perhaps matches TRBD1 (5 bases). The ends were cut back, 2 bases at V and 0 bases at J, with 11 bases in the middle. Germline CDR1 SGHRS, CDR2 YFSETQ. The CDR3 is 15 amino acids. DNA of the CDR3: TGCGCCAGCAGCTTCCAGGGTCCCATGAACACTGAAGCTTTCTTT. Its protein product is CASSFQGPMNTEAFF. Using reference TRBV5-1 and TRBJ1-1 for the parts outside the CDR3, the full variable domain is KAGVTQTPRYLIKTRGQQVTLSCSPISGHRSVSWYQQTPGQGLQFLFEYFSETQRNKGNFPGRFSGRQFSNSRSEMNVSTLELGDSALYLCASSFQGPMNTEAFFGQGTRLTVV.

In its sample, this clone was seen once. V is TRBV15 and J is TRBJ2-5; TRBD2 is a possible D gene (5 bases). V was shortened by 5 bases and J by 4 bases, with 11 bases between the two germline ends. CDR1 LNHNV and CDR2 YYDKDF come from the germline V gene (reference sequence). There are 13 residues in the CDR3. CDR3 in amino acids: CATSLSAGETQYF. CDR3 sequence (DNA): TGTGCCACCAGCCTTTCGGCGGGAGAGACCCAGTACTTC. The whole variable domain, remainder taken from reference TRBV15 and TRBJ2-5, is DAMVIQNPRYQVTQFGKPVTLSCSQTLNHNVMYWYQQKSSQAPKLLFHYYDKDFNNEADTPDNFQSRRPNTSFCFLDIRSPGLGDTAMYLCATSLSAGETQYFGPGTRLLVL.

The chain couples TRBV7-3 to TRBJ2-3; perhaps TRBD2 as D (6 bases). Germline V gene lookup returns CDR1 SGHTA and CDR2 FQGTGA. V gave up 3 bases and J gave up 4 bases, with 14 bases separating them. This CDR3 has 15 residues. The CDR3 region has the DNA TGTGCCAGCAGCTTCTCTATTAGCGGATCAGATACGCAGTATTTT. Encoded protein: CASSFSISGSDTQYF.

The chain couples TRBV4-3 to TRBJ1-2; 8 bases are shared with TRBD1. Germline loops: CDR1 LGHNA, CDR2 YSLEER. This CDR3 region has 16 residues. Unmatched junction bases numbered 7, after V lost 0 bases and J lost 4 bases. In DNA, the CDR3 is TGCGCCAGCAGCCAAGAATTGGGCAGGGGGCCCTATGGCTACACCTTC. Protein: CASSQELGRGPYGYTF.